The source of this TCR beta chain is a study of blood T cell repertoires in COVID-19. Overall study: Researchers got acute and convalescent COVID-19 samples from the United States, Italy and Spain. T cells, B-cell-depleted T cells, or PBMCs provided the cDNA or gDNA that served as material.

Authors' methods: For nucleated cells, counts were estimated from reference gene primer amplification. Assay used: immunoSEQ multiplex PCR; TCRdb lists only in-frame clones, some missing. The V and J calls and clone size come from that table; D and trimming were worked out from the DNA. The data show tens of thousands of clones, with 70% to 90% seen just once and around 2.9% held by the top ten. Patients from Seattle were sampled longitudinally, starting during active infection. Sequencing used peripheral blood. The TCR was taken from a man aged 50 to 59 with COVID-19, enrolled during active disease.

CDR3 loop: CASSQDGGTVYGGYTF. The CDR3 DNA follows: TGTGCCAGCAGCCAAGATGGCGGGACAGTATACGGTGGCTACACCTTC. The V and J genes are TRBV3-1 (or the pseudogene TRBV3-2) and TRBJ1-2; 7 nucleotides align to TRBD1. The CDR3 covers 16 residues. Germline assignment: CDR1 LGHDT and CDR2 YNNKEL (reference sequence). V shed 0 bases and J 7 bases; nucleotides not matched to a gene: 11.